Listed below are T cell receptor beta chains from one sample, sequenced in a study of blood T cell repertoires in COVID-19. Generated by immunoSEQ multiplex PCR, the TCRdb table keeps only in-frame clones and is missing some. The profile shows about 86,000 clones, around 80% of them singletons. Material: peripheral blood. Source of these receptors: a woman at least 80 years old with acute or convalescent COVID-19. Both conserved end residues are part of each CDR3. Each record gives: J gene, V gene, D gene, clone size, CDR3 DNA, CDR3 protein. The D gene is left open where the match is weak. Only some rows state a clone size, as once, few, many or a class for expanded clones.

j_call: TRBJ2-4; v_call: TRBV6-1; d_call: TRBD2; clone_size: -; cdr3_nt: TGTGCCAGCAGTGCCCGACCGGGACTAGCGGGAGACGACATTCAGTACTTC; cdr3_aa: CASSARPGLAGDDIQYF
j_call: TRBJ2-3; v_call: TRBV19; d_call: TRBD1; clone_size: -; cdr3_nt: TGTGCCAGTAGCCGTGCACCGGGACAGGGGTTAGTAGCGGGTCCAGATACGCAGTATTTT; cdr3_aa: CASSRAPGQGLVAGPDTQYF
j_call: TRBJ1-5; v_call: TRBV27; d_call: TRBD1; clone_size: once; cdr3_nt: TGTGCCAGCAGTCCCGGGACAGGGGGTTTTTCCAATCAGCCCCAGCATTTT; cdr3_aa: CASSPGTGGFSNQPQHF
j_call: TRBJ2-1; v_call: TRBV28; d_call: -; clone_size: -; cdr3_nt: TGTGCCAGCAGTTTATACAAACGGGGGACAGACGACAATGAGCAGTTCTTC; cdr3_aa: CASSLYKRGTDDNEQFF
j_call: TRBJ1-3; v_call: TRBV18; d_call: TRBD1; clone_size: few; cdr3_nt: TGTGCCAGCTCACCACTAGGGACAGGGAGCTCTGGAAACACCATATATTTT; cdr3_aa: CASSPLGTGSSGNTIYF
j_call: TRBJ2-5; v_call: TRBV24-1; d_call: TRBD2; clone_size: -; cdr3_nt: TGTGCCACCAGTGATTTTGGGGGAGGGCAAGAGACCCAGTACTTC; cdr3_aa: CATSDFGGGQETQYF
j_call: TRBJ2-7; v_call: TRBV19; d_call: TRBD2; clone_size: once; cdr3_nt: TGTGCCAGTAGTAGCACTAGCGGGGCCCACTCCTACGAGCAGTACTTC; cdr3_aa: CASSSTSGAHSYEQYF
j_call: TRBJ2-1; v_call: TRBV21-1; d_call: -; clone_size: -; cdr3_nt: TGTGCCAGCAGCAAAGAGTGGTCGGGAGGGCCAGTCGATGAGCAGTTCTTC; cdr3_aa: CASSKEWSGGPVDEQFF
j_call: TRBJ1-1; v_call: TRBV5-3; d_call: TRBD1; clone_size: -; cdr3_nt: TGTGCCAGAAGACGAACCGGGACAGGCACCTCCCTAAGGAACACTGAAGCTTTCTTT; cdr3_aa: CARRRTGTGTSLRNTEAFF
j_call: TRBJ2-3; v_call: TRBV3-1/TRBV3-2; d_call: TRBD2; clone_size: -; cdr3_nt: TGTGCCAGCAGCCCCGGACTAGCGGGAGGAGATACGCAGTATTTT; cdr3_aa: CASSPGLAGGDTQYF
j_call: TRBJ2-2; v_call: TRBV9; d_call: -; clone_size: -; cdr3_nt: TGTGCCAGCAGCGGAGGGTTCGCGGCCGGGGAGCTGTTTTTT; cdr3_aa: CASSGGFAAGELFF
j_call: TRBJ2-7; v_call: TRBV4-1; d_call: -; clone_size: -; cdr3_nt: TGCGCCAGCAGCCAAGGTACTAGAGGGGAGCAGTACTTC; cdr3_aa: CASSQGTRGEQYF
j_call: TRBJ1-3; v_call: TRBV5-1; d_call: -; clone_size: -; cdr3_nt: TGCGCCAGCAGCTCGGGAGGGTCCTTCTCTGGAAACACCATATATTTT; cdr3_aa: CASSSGGSFSGNTIYF
j_call: TRBJ2-3; v_call: TRBV3-1/TRBV3-2; d_call: TRBD2; clone_size: once; cdr3_nt: TGTGCCAGCAGCCCGGGGGGGGAAGATACGCAGTATTTT; cdr3_aa: CASSPGGEDTQYF
j_call: TRBJ2-3; v_call: TRBV5-5; d_call: TRBD1; clone_size: -; cdr3_nt: TGTGCCAGCAGCTCGACAGGGGCCCCCACAGATACGCAGTATTTT; cdr3_aa: CASSSTGAPTDTQYF
j_call: TRBJ2-7; v_call: TRBV5-6; d_call: TRBD2; clone_size: -; cdr3_nt: TGTGCCAGCAGCTTGGGTTATGGACTAGCGGGAGGAGAGCAGTACTTC; cdr3_aa: CASSLGYGLAGGEQYF
j_call: TRBJ2-1; v_call: TRBV12-3/TRBV12-4; d_call: -; clone_size: -; cdr3_nt: TGTGCCATCAAAAGGTGGGCGAATGAGCAGTTCTTC; cdr3_aa: CAIKRWANEQFF
j_call: TRBJ1-2; v_call: TRBV2; d_call: -; clone_size: few; cdr3_nt: TGTGCCAGCAGTGCCGACAGCACTGATACCTATGGCTACACCTTC; cdr3_aa: CASSADSTDTYGYTF
j_call: TRBJ2-5; v_call: TRBV19; d_call: -; clone_size: -; cdr3_nt: TGTGCCAGTAGTAGGGGCCCCAACCAAGAGACCCAGTACTTC; cdr3_aa: CASSRGPNQETQYF
j_call: TRBJ2-2; v_call: TRBV5-1; d_call: TRBD2; clone_size: -; cdr3_nt: TGCGCCAGCATCACCCGGGGGAGCGGGGGGTACACCGGGGAGCTGTTTTTT; cdr3_aa: CASITRGSGGYTGELFF
j_call: TRBJ2-1; v_call: TRBV11-2; d_call: TRBD2; clone_size: -; cdr3_nt: TGTGCCAGCAGCTTAGCAGGCGGCGGGAGATCCTACAATGAGCAGTTCTTC; cdr3_aa: CASSLAGGGRSYNEQFF
j_call: TRBJ1-1; v_call: TRBV5-1; d_call: -; clone_size: few; cdr3_nt: TGCGCCAGCAGCTTCTCAGGGGACACTGAAGCTTTCTTT; cdr3_aa: CASSFSGDTEAFF
j_call: TRBJ2-3; v_call: TRBV4-2; d_call: -; clone_size: -; cdr3_nt: TGTGCCAGCAGCCCCGATAGGGCGGGTGATACGCAGTATTTT; cdr3_aa: CASSPDRAGDTQYF
j_call: TRBJ1-5; v_call: TRBV5-1; d_call: -; clone_size: -; cdr3_nt: TGCGCCAGCAGCTCTGGACAGCCTAATCAGCCCCAGCATTTT; cdr3_aa: CASSSGQPNQPQHF
j_call: TRBJ2-7; v_call: TRBV3-1/TRBV3-2; d_call: TRBD2; clone_size: -; cdr3_nt: TGTGCCAGCAGCCAAACCGGGACTAGCGGTTCCGAGCAGTACTTC; cdr3_aa: CASSQTGTSGSEQYF
j_call: TRBJ2-2; v_call: TRBV7-6; d_call: TRBD1; clone_size: -; cdr3_nt: TGTGCCAGCAGCTCAGGGACAGGTTACACCGGGGAGCTGTTTTTT; cdr3_aa: CASSSGTGYTGELFF
j_call: TRBJ1-5; v_call: TRBV7-2; d_call: -; clone_size: -; cdr3_nt: TGTGCCAGCAGCTTAGGTGTAGCCCAGCATTTT; cdr3_aa: CASSLGVAQHF
j_call: TRBJ1-3; v_call: TRBV5-1; d_call: -; clone_size: -; cdr3_nt: TGCGCCAGCAGCTTGGAACAGGCTCCGAGCTCTGGAAACACCATATATTTT; cdr3_aa: CASSLEQAPSSGNTIYF
j_call: TRBJ1-1; v_call: TRBV5-4; d_call: -; clone_size: -; cdr3_nt: TGTGCCAGCAGCTTGGATCAGAATTTGAACACTGAAGCTTTCTTT; cdr3_aa: CASSLDQNLNTEAFF